These T cell receptor beta chains were read from a single sample in a study of blood T cell repertoires in COVID-19. Here immunoSEQ multiplex PCR was the method, and the copy in TCRdb shows in-frame clones only, minus some. The table shows 300,000 to 350,000 clones, with about 87% occurring only once. The sequenced sample was peripheral blood. The receptors were gathered from a young man with COVID-19, enrolled during active disease. Each CDR3 is given with its conserved first and last residue. D genes are given only for firm matches. Clone sizes are given selectively: once, few, many, or a class where the clone is expanded.

D,size,J,V,CDR3,DNA
TRBD1,.,TRBJ2-1,TRBV7-3,CASSTDGQGVKFF,TGTGCCAGCAGCACCGACGGACAGGGGGTGAAGTTCTTC
TRBD1,.,TRBJ1-1,TRBV7-2,CASSLTGGTEAFF,TGTGCCAGCAGTTTGACAGGGGGCACTGAAGCTTTCTTT
.,.,TRBJ1-1,TRBV7-2,CASSLGRRGAAFF,TGTGCCAGCAGCTTAGGGCGGCGGGGGGCCGCTTTCTTT
.,.,TRBJ1-2,TRBV28,CASKDSNYGYTF,TGTGCCAGCAAGGACAGTAACTATGGCTACACCTTC
.,.,TRBJ1-1,TRBV7-3,CASSLAPQNTEAFF,TGTGCCAGCAGCTTGGCCCCGCAGAACACTGAAGCTTTCTTT
TRBD1,.,TRBJ2-5,TRBV5-4,CASSSRQGVETQYF,TGTGCCAGCAGCTCCCGACAGGGGGTGGAGACCCAGTACTTC
TRBD1,.,TRBJ2-3,TRBV6-5,CASSPDRITDTQYF,TGTGCCAGCAGTCCGGACAGGATCACAGATACGCAGTATTTT
TRBD1,once,TRBJ2-7,TRBV6-2/TRBV6-3,CASSYAYRGSRNEQYF,TGTGCCAGCAGTTACGCCTACAGGGGTAGTAGGAACGAGCAGTACTTC
.,.,TRBJ1-2,TRBV19,CASSIADSGGYTF,TGTGCCAGTAGTATAGCCGACAGCGGGGGCTACACCTTC
.,.,TRBJ2-2,TRBV6-1,CASSEIRSTGELFF,TGTGCCAGCAGTGAGATCCGGAGCACCGGGGAGCTGTTTTTT
.,.,TRBJ2-7,TRBV28,CASKVGGSFYEQYF,TGTGCCAGTAAGGTAGGGGGAAGCTTCTACGAGCAGTACTTC
TRBD2,few,TRBJ2-1,TRBV15,CATSSLSGHNEQFF,TGTGCCACCAGCTCCCTTAGCGGGCACAATGAGCAGTTCTTC
.,.,TRBJ2-2,TRBV21-1,CASLTGGELFF,TGTGCCAGTCTGACAGGGGGCGAGCTGTTTTTT
TRBD1,.,TRBJ2-3,TRBV6-6,CASSSSQQGLEYF,TGTGCCAGCAGTTCGTCCCAACAGGGGCTGGAGTATTTT
TRBD1,.,TRBJ1-4,TRBV18,CASLRQGDEKLFF,TGTGCCAGCCTTCGACAGGGAGACGAAAAACTGTTTTTT
.,.,TRBJ1-1,TRBV18,CASSPGGVNTEAFF,TGTGCCAGCTCACCAGGGGGCGTCAACACTGAAGCTTTCTTT
TRBD1,few,TRBJ1-6,TRBV9,CASSVGDRGGNSPLHF,TGTGCCAGCAGCGTAGGGGACAGGGGAGGTAATTCACCCCTCCACTTT
TRBD1,.,TRBJ1-1,TRBV18,CASSLGQGGLNTEAFF,TGTGCCAGCTCACTAGGACAGGGGGGACTGAACACTGAAGCTTTCTTT
.,.,TRBJ2-5,TRBV28,CASSYSRQGWETQYF,TGTGCCAGCAGCTACTCCCGGCAGGGATGGGAGACCCAGTACTTC
.,.,TRBJ2-7,TRBV7-9,CASSLIGAGTSIYEQYF,TGTGCCAGCAGCTTAATAGGCGCCGGGACAAGTATTTACGAGCAGTACTTC
TRBD1,once,TRBJ1-5,TRBV30,CAWGTGEGQPQHF,TGTGCCTGGGGGACAGGGGAGGGTCAGCCCCAGCATTTT
.,.,TRBJ1-2,TRBV18,CASSPSREEYGYTF,TGTGCCAGCTCACCAAGCAGGGAGGAGTATGGCTACACCTTC
.,.,TRBJ2-7,TRBV11-1,CASSLYDTSYEQYF,TGTGCCAGCAGCTTATATGACACATCCTACGAGCAGTACTTC
.,once,TRBJ2-3,TRBV7-3,CASSFVRADTQYF,TGTGCCAGCAGCTTTGTTCGTGCAGATACGCAGTATTTT
TRBD1,.,TRBJ2-7,TRBV4-2,CASSQVSRTGVTYEQYF,TGTGCCAGCAGCCAAGTTTCGCGGACAGGGGTAACCTACGAGCAGTACTTC
TRBD2,.,TRBJ2-7,TRBV28,CASSGLAGVEQYF,TGTGCCAGCAGTGGACTAGCGGGAGTCGAGCAGTACTTC
TRBD2,.,TRBJ2-2,TRBV27,CASRRLAGGVGELFF,TGTGCCAGCAGGCGACTAGCGGGGGGGGTCGGGGAGCTGTTTTTT
.,.,TRBJ1-5,TRBV6-2/TRBV6-3,CASSYSAGQPQHF,TGTGCCAGCAGTTACTCGGCAGGCCAGCCCCAGCATTTT
TRBD2,.,TRBJ2-3,TRBV4-1,CASSQDFASGGYTDTQYF,TGCGCCAGCAGCCAAGATTTTGCTAGCGGGGGGTACACAGATACGCAGTATTTT
.,.,TRBJ2-7,TRBV2,CASSEVTYEQYF,TGTGCCAGCAGTGAAGTAACCTACGAGCAGTACTTC
.,few,TRBJ1-6,TRBV27,CASSRLESYNSPLHF,TGTGCCAGCAGCCGTTTAGAGAGTTATAATTCACCCCTCCACTTT
TRBD1,few,TRBJ2-2,TRBV5-5,CASSRQGATGELFF,TGTGCCAGCAGTCGACAGGGGGCTACCGGGGAGCTGTTTTTT
.,once,TRBJ2-2,TRBV15,CATSRDHGSNTGELFF,TGTGCCACCAGCAGAGACCACGGGTCGAACACCGGGGAGCTGTTTTTT
.,.,TRBJ2-7,TRBV28,CASRNPSRLVGVSEQYF,TGTGCCAGCAGGAACCCCTCTCGACTAGTTGGGGTGAGTGAGCAGTACTTC
.,.,TRBJ2-5,TRBV29-1,CSVEQWGGIRKTQYF,TGCAGCGTTGAACAGTGGGGCGGGATAAGGAAGACCCAGTACTTC
TRBD2,.,TRBJ2-1,TRBV30,CAWRGLAEYNEQFF,TGTGCCTGGAGGGGACTAGCGGAATACAATGAGCAGTTCTTC
.,.,TRBJ2-7,TRBV7-8,CASSSKFSGLIYEQYF,TGTGCCAGCAGCTCTAAGTTTTCAGGCCTGATCTACGAGCAGTACTTC
.,.,TRBJ1-6,TRBV10-3,CAISESSTVPLHF,TGTGCCATCAGTGAGTCCTCGACAGTACCCCTCCACTTT
.,.,TRBJ2-5,TRBV7-2,CASSSGSHQETQYF,TGTGCCAGCAGCTCCGGGAGCCACCAAGAGACCCAGTACTTC
.,.,TRBJ2-1,TRBV7-3,CASSSLRQTVNSYNEQFF,TGTGCCAGCAGCTCCCTACGCCAGACAGTGAACTCCTACAATGAGCAGTTCTTC
.,.,TRBJ2-1,TRBV11-3,CASSLDYPGDEQFF,TGTGCCAGCAGCTTAGACTACCCCGGGGATGAGCAGTTCTTC
TRBD1,.,TRBJ2-5,TRBV5-6,CASSLGQQGTQYF,TGTGCCAGCAGCCTGGGACAGCAAGGGACCCAGTACTTC
TRBD1,.,TRBJ2-5,TRBV7-9,CASSLPGTGWETQYF,TGTGCCAGCAGCTTACCCGGGACAGGGTGGGAGACCCAGTACTTC
TRBD2,.,TRBJ2-1,TRBV19,CASSTLAGGLVGNEQFF,TGTGCCAGTAGTACACTAGCGGGGGGGCTGGTGGGGAATGAGCAGTTCTTC
.,.,TRBJ2-2,TRBV5-1,CASSLGRVAGFTGELFF,TGCGCCAGCAGCTTGGGGAGAGTTGCGGGATTTACCGGGGAGCTGTTTTTT